Listed below are T cell receptor beta chains from one sample, sequenced in a study of tumor-infiltrating lymphocytes in primary liver carcinoma. MiXCR was run by TCRdb on the multiplex PCR reads, yielding one entry per CDR3 protein. Altogether 100,000 or so distinct CDR3 sequences are present, around 80% being singletons, with the ten largest covering 15% to 20%. Sequenced input: liver tumor tissue from sampling region 3. The receptors were sampled from a man aged 35 to 55 with primary liver carcinoma and hepatitis B virus infection. Each CDR3 is given with its conserved first and last residue. Fields, in order: V gene, clone size, J gene, CDR3 protein. Only part of the rows carry a size: once, few, many, or a class if the clone is expanded.

TRBV29-1	NA	TRBJ1-1	CSAYRGWAMYTEAFF
TRBV5-1	NA	TRBJ1-2	CTSSLDPGTVYGYTF
TRBV4-1	NA	TRBJ2-1	CASRQDDKRDGRVF
TRBV6-2/TRBV6-3	NA	TRBJ2-5	CVSSESGVQESQYF
TRBV4-2	NA	TRBJ2-7	CASNQDRGGHDRYF
TRBV29-1	NA	TRBJ2-2	CRVGTSAASTGELFF
TRBV6-1	NA	TRBJ2-7	CASSSGTGPYEQYF
TRBV7-8	NA	TRBJ2-1	CVSSLVGTGVNERFF
TRBV29-1	once	TRBJ2-1	CSAHHPTDNEQLF
TRBV4-1	NA	TRBJ2-1	CANSQRGLPSDEQFF
TRBV30	NA	TRBJ2-1	CAWRPSWNNEQFF
TRBV11-3	NA	TRBJ2-1	CASSLTSIIEEQFF
TRBV29-1	NA	TRBJ1-2	CSVSDESNTF
TRBV10-3	NA	TRBJ1-2	CVISESNQGYGYTF
TRBV4-2	NA	TRBJ2-1	CASSQGGETGNEQFF
TRBV20-1	NA	TRBJ2-5	CSARDWAREGRVETQYF
TRBV10-3	NA	TRBJ2-7	CAISESVQPVRRGYEQYF
TRBV18	NA	TRBJ2-7	CASSPPSATYEQYF
TRBV29-1	NA	TRBJ2-2	CSVGLGWGMTGELYF
TRBV14	many	TRBJ1-2	CASSQDLESGYTF
TRBV29-1	NA	TRBJ2-5	CSVEGPGRLQETQCF
TRBV18	few	TRBJ1-1	CASSLGPGTGMNTEAFF
TRBV6-6	few	TRBJ2-1	CASRPYIESRYNEQFF
TRBV28	NA	TRBJ1-1	CDVGPGGGNTETFF
TRBV2	NA	TRBJ2-3	CASSEGLPGLHTDTQYF